One and the same sample provided the 23 T cell receptor beta chains below, sequenced in a study of OX40 agonist ivuxolimab in advanced cancers. Library preparation employed the immunoSEQ multiplex PCR assay. TCRdb provides this immuneACCESS table in a form limited to in-frame rearrangements. Some clones are lacking; in checked studies, under half of them reflect an unresolved V gene, and why the rest are absent is not known. The sample table shows 20,000 to 25,000 clones, and 78% are seen once. The ten largest clones add up to about 1.5% of the sample. Sequencing was performed on CD4+ or CD8+ T cells sorted from blood, taken in a trial of the OX40 agonist ivuxolimab. These receptors originate from an adult with an advanced solid tumor such as melanoma, head and neck, liver or kidney cancer.

The chain recombines TRBV6-6 with TRBJ2-6; unclear D gene. V was clipped by 6 bases and J by 0 bases, with 6 bases between them. Germline CDR1 reads MNHNY; CDR2 reads SVGAGI (reference sequence). This CDR3 is built from 14 residues. CDR3 DNA sequence: TGTGCCAGCAGCCCCGCCTCTGGGGCCAACGTCCTGACTTTC. Residues: CASSPASGANVLTF.

The chain couples TRBV6-5 to TRBJ1-2; D is unresolved. CDR1 and CDR2 from the germline V gene are MNHEY and SVGAGI. V lost 0 bases and J lost 4, with 9 bases in between. The CDR3 is made up of 14 amino acids. CDR3 amino acids: CASSYSIPGYGYTF. Here the CDR3 DNA reads TGTGCCAGCAGTTACTCGATACCAGGCTATGGCTACACCTTC.

This clone came up once. The rearrangement joins TRBV11-3 to TRBJ1-5, with D perhaps TRBD1 (5 bases). Per germline, CDR1 SGHNT and CDR2 YENEEA. CDR3 length: 15 amino acids. V was pared by 5 bases and J by 7 bases, with 18 bases between. CDR3 loop: CASSPRPGLCQPQHF. CDR3 DNA: TGTGCCAGCAGCCCACGACCGGGGCTCTGCCAGCCCCAGCATTTT.

The gene calls are TRBV29-1 and TRBJ1-5; unclear D gene. Germline V gene data show CDR1 as SQVTM and CDR2 as ANQGSEA. This CDR3 is 14 amino acids long. The germline V and J ends were trimmed by 6 bases and 4 bases, with 16 bases remaining between them. The CDR3 is CSVSTGIGNQPQHF. CDR3 bases: TGCAGCGTCTCCACCGGTATCGGAAATCAGCCCCAGCATTTT.

The J gene is TRBJ1-2, the V gene TRBV6-5; no reliable D call. This CDR3 comprises 15 residues. V was shortened by 0 bases and J by 8 bases, with 16 bases between the two germline ends. Germline CDR1 is MNHEY and CDR2 is SVGAGI. The CDR3 spells CASSYSVRSPRGYTF. CDR3 nucleotide sequence: TGTGCCAGCAGTTACTCGGTACGCTCCCCGCGGGGCTACACCTTC.

The chain is built from TRBV27 and TRBJ2-1, with TRBD1 as a possible D gene (6 bases). The CDR3 is 14 residues long. CDR1 is MNHEY and CDR2 is SMNVEV in the germline V gene (reference sequence). Deletions cut 5 bases from V and 6 bases from J, with 14 bases between. CDR3 nucleotides: TGTGCCAGCAGTCCCTTTACACAGGGCAATGAGCAGTTCTTC. This encodes CASSPFTQGNEQFF.

The chain has TRBV10-3 and TRBJ2-5; the match to TRBD2 covers 8 bases. Germline V gene data show CDR1 as ENHRY and CDR2 as SYGVKD. The CDR3 is made up of 14 amino acids. J lost 4 bases, V lost 3 bases, and 4 bases had no gene match. In DNA, the CDR3 is TGTGCCATCAGTGATTCCGGGGGGGCAGAGACCCAGTACTTC. Protein product: CAISDSGGAETQYF.

The rearrangement uses TRBV11-2 and TRBJ1-1; D is unresolved. V shed 7 bases and J shed 3 bases, with 15 bases lying between them. Germline V gene data show CDR1 as SGHAT and CDR2 as FQNNGV. The CDR3 covers 14 residues. CDR3 amino acids: CASTLRQRHTEAFF. CDR3 coding DNA: TGTGCCAGCACCCTCCGTCAGAGGCACACTGAAGCTTTCTTT.

V and J are TRBV11-2 and TRBJ2-7; 7 nucleotides align to TRBD1. The CDR3 loop spans 14 amino acids. The J segment lost 3 bases and the V segment lost 3 bases, leaving 5 bases of the junction unmatched. CDR1 and CDR2 (germline): SGHAT, FQNNGV. This chain's CDR3 is CASSLRDSNYEQYF. CDR3 nucleotides: TGTGCCAGCAGCTTGAGGGACAGTAACTACGAGCAGTACTTC.

The chain joins TRBV6-5 to TRBJ1-1; no reliable D call. Trimming took off 8 bases at V and 6 bases at J, with 13 bases between the two ends. CDR1 MNHEY and CDR2 SVGAGI come from the germline V gene. This CDR3 spans 12 amino acids. The CDR3 is CASRGGRAEAFF. In DNA, the CDR3 is TGTGCCAGCCGAGGAGGGAGGGCTGAAGCTTTCTTT.

This clone was counted once. J is TRBJ2-3 and V is TRBV4-3; TRBD2 agrees at 11 bases. CDR3 length: 15 amino acids. Germline values: CDR1 LGHNA, CDR2 YSLEER. V was clipped by 4 bases and J by 2 bases; unmatched bases: 2. CDR3 loop: CASSPGLADTDTQYF. Here the CDR3 DNA reads TGCGCCAGCAGCCCGGGACTAGCGGACACAGATACGCAGTATTTT.

The gene calls are TRBV2 and TRBJ2-6, with no clear D. The germline V gene has CDR1 SNHLY and CDR2 FYNNEI. The ends were cut back, 7 bases at V and 0 bases at J, with 10 bases in the middle. The CDR3 spans 15 residues. CDR3 DNA sequence: TGTGCCAGCATGATCTGGGGCTCTGGGGCCAACGTCCTGACTTTC. Encoded protein: CASMIWGSGANVLTF.

The V gene is TRBV6-6, the J gene TRBJ1-3, with D hard to call. Germline V gene data show CDR1 as MNHNY and CDR2 as SVGAGI (reference sequence). This CDR3 is 14 amino acids long. Trimming took 7 bases from V and 0 from J, leaving 10 bases between them. CDR3: CASTYGDSGNTIYF. DNA of the CDR3: TGTGCCAGCACCTACGGGGACTCTGGAAACACCATATATTTT.

The CDR3 region has the DNA TGTGCCAGCAGCTTAGCGAGTCCCAGGGGATCCTACGAGCAGTACTTC. Its protein product is CASSLASPRGSYEQYF. The gene calls are TRBV7-9 and TRBJ2-7, with a tentative D call TRBD1 (6 bases). Trimming shortened V by 0 bases and J by 1 base, and 13 bases separated the two germline ends. Germline loops: CDR1 SEHNR, CDR2 FQNEAQ (reference sequence). The CDR3 has 16 residues.

The chain has TRBV29-1 and TRBJ1-1; 9 bases map to TRBD1. Trimming took 6 bases from V and 5 from J; bases not matched to a gene: 10. This CDR3 is built from 14 residues. The V gene's germline CDR1 is SQVTM and CDR2 ANQGSEA. CDR3 sequence (DNA): TGCAGCGTCAGGACGGGACAGGGAGGAACTGAAGCTTTCTTT. Translation gives CSVRTGQGGTEAFF.

A single count supports this clone. The chain has TRBV7-9 and TRBJ1-4; no clear D. V lost 4 bases to trimming and J lost 0 bases, with 12 bases between them. The CDR3 runs to 16 residues. Germline V gene data show CDR1 as SEHNR and CDR2 as FQNEAQ (reference sequence). CDR3 DNA sequence: TGTGCCAGCAGCTCCCCAATCCGGGCAACTAATGAAAAACTGTTTTTT. Encoded protein: CASSSPIRATNEKLFF. The full variable domain, rest sourced from reference TRBV7-9 and TRBJ1-4, is DTGVSQNPRHKITKRGQNVTFRCDPISEHNRLYWYRQTLGQGPEFLTYFQNEAQLEKSRLLSDRFSAERPKGSFSTLEIQRTEQGDSAMYLCASSSPIRATNEKLFFGSGTQLSVL.

The rearrangement links TRBV5-1 to TRBJ1-1, with unresolved D. Germline loops: CDR1 SGHRS, CDR2 YFSETQ. V was pared by 0 bases and J by 8 bases, with 14 bases between. The CDR3 sequence is 14 residues long. CDR3 nucleotide sequence: TGCGCCAGCAGCTTGGACCCCTTTGGGAGGGAAGCTTTCTTT. Protein product: CASSLDPFGREAFF.

This chain uses TRBV6-5 with TRBJ2-1, with D unresolved. There are 12 residues in the CDR3. V lost 5 bases and J 5 bases, leaving 7 bases between the germline ends. Germline V gene data show CDR1 as MNHEY and CDR2 as SVGAGI. The CDR3, as DNA: TGTGCCAGCAGTCGCCTTAACAATGAGCAGTTCTTC. This translates into CASSRLNNEQFF.

The chain is built from TRBV12-5 and TRBJ2-7, with D possibly matching TRBD2 (5 bases). With 7 bases removed from V and 6 bases from J, the gap between germline ends came to 19 bases. The CDR3 is 14 residues long. Per the germline V gene, CDR1 is LGHNT and CDR2 is FRNRAP. The CDR3 protein is CASATEGRRGEQYF. The CDR3, as DNA: TGTGCTAGTGCCACGGAAGGACGCCGGGGCGAGCAGTACTTC.

CDR3 residues: CSVVEQEGSPLHF. Written as DNA, the CDR3 is TGCAGCGTTGTTGAACAGGAGGGTTCACCCCTCCACTTT. This chain links TRBV29-1 with TRBJ1-6; D possibly corresponds to TRBD1 (5 bases). Trimming shortened V by 4 bases and J by 9 bases, and 13 bases separated the two germline ends. The V gene's germline CDR1 is SQVTM and CDR2 ANQGSEA. This CDR3 contains 13 residues.

V gene TRBV7-2 combines with J gene TRBJ2-3; D is possibly TRBD2 (6 bases). Trimming stripped 1 base from V and 5 bases from J, with 7 bases between. The CDR3 has 13 amino acids. Germline CDR1 reads SGHTA; CDR2 reads FQGNSA. CDR3 nucleotide sequence: TGTGCCAGCAGCTTAGGCGGGGAAGATACGCAGTATTTT. Its translation is CASSLGGEDTQYF.

The J gene is TRBJ2-3, the V gene TRBV28; D is undetermined. The V gene's germline CDR1 is MDHEN and CDR2 SYDVKM. V was shortened by 3 bases and J by 0 bases, with 7 bases between the two germline ends. This CDR3 is 14 amino acids long. The CDR3 is CASSFERSTDTQYF. DNA for the CDR3: TGTGCCAGCAGTTTCGAGCGAAGCACAGATACGCAGTATTTT. The complete variable domain, with remaining parts taken from reference TRBV28 and TRBJ2-3, reads DVKVTQSSRYLVKRTGEKVFLECVQDMDHENMFWYRQDPGLGLRLIYFSYDVKMKEKGDIPEGYSVSREKKERFSLILESASTNQTSMYLCASSFERSTDTQYFGPGTRLTVL.

In its sample, this clone ranks as medium-sized. The chain combines TRBV7-8 with TRBJ1-1; D gene unclear. V shed 5 bases and J shed 1 base, with 14 bases lying between them. This CDR3 is built from 15 residues. The V gene's germline CDR1 is SGHVS and CDR2 FQNEAQ. Here the CDR3 reads CASSPPRGSNTEAFF. As DNA, the CDR3 is TGTGCCAGCAGCCCACCCCGGGGTTCGAACACTGAAGCTTTCTTT.